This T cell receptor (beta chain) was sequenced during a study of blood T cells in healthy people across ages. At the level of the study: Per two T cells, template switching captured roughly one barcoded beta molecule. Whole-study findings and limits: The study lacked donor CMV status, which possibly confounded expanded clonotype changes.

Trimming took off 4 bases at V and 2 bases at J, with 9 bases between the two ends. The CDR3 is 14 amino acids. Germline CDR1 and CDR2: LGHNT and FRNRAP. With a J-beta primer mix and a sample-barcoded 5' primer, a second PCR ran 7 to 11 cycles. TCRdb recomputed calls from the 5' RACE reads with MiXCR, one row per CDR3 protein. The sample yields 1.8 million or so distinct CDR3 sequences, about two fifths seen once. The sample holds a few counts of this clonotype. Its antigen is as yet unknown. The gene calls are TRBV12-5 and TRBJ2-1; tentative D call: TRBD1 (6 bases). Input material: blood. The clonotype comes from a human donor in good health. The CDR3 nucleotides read TGTGCTAGTGGTTGGCAGGGGACCTACAATGAGCAGTTCTTC. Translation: CASGWQGTYNEQFF.